This T cell receptor (beta chain) comes out of a study of early T cells in non-severe SARS-CoV-2 infection. General study points: Matching with VDJdb favored anti-spike CD8 responses (missing private and CD4 specificities).

Germline CDR1 and CDR2: DFQATT and SNEGSKA (reference sequence). This CDR3 has 18 residues. Trimming took 3 bases from V and 3 from J; bases not matched to a gene: 12. Each cDNA molecule carried a unique molecular identifier. TCRdb called the 5' RACE reads again in MiXCR, with one record for every CDR3 protein. Here the sample spans 25,000 to 30,000 distinct CDR3 sequences, 5% to 6.5% being singletons. This clonotype was seen many times. Its antigen is currently unknown. This TCR was sampled from an adult who was a healthcare worker with PCR-confirmed SARS-CoV-2 infection or an uninfected control (not recorded which). What was sequenced was whole blood. The V and J genes are TRBV20-1 and TRBJ2-3; the match to TRBD2 covers 13 bases. The CDR3 reads CSASGFLTSGRRTDTQYF. CDR3 bases: TGCAGTGCTAGTGGGTTTCTGACTAGCGGGAGGAGGACAGATACGCAGTATTTT.